These 5 T cell receptor beta chains were sequenced from one sample in a study of technical replicates of blood from a handful of donors. Using immunoSEQ multiplex PCR, the repertoire was profiled, and TCRdb retains in-frame clones only, with some absent. The data hold roughly 61,000 clones, with almost 97% observed a single time. Sequenced input: T cells isolated from PBMCs. Source of these receptors: a human donor in good health.

The gene calls are TRBV6-1 and TRBJ2-3, with D tentatively TRBD1 (6 bases). The CDR3 has 17 amino acids. Trimming removed 4 bases at V and 2 bases at J, with 19 bases between. CDR1 MNHNS and CDR2 SASEGT come from the germline V gene. As DNA, the CDR3 is TGTGCCAGCAGTGGCACAGGGTCCGGGCTTTTCACAGATACGCAGTATTTT. As protein: CASSGTGSGLFTDTQYF.

This chain links TRBV30 with TRBJ1-1, with D tentatively TRBD1 (6 bases). Trimming took 0 bases from V and 7 from J, leaving 18 bases between them. The CDR3 loop spans 15 amino acids. Per the germline V gene, CDR1 is GTSNPN and CDR2 is SVGIG (reference sequence). The CDR3 DNA follows: TGTGCCTGGAGTGTACAGGACAGCAATGGTTGTGAAGCTTTCTTT. This encodes CAWSVQDSNGCEAFF.

CDR3 coding DNA: TGTGCCAGCAGCTTAACGAGCGGGTTGGGGTATGGCTACACCTTC. Translating gives CASSLTSGLGYGYTF. V usage is TRBV7-3 and J usage is TRBJ1-2, with D uncertain. The germline gives CDR1 SGHTA, CDR2 FQGTGA. This CDR3 is 15 amino acids long. V was trimmed by 0 bases and J by 5 bases, leaving 13 bases between them.

The rearrangement joins TRBV6-6 to TRBJ2-7, with D tentatively TRBD1 (5 bases). Per the germline V gene, CDR1 is MNHNY and CDR2 is SVGAGI (reference sequence). This CDR3 comprises 15 residues. The ends were cut back, 5 bases at V and 2 bases at J, with 16 bases in the middle. The CDR3 here is CASSGRAGLTYEQYF. CDR3 DNA sequence: TGTGCCAGCAGTGGCAGGGCAGGCCTCACCTACGAGCAGTACTTC.

The chain recombines TRBV15 with TRBJ2-3, with a weak D call TRBD2 (6 bases). CDR3 length: 17 residues. Trimming took 6 bases from V and 7 from J, leaving 26 bases between them. Per germline, CDR1 LNHNV and CDR2 YYDKDF (reference sequence). Here the CDR3 DNA reads TGTGCCACCAGTTTCTCTGGGGGGACGCTCCACCCGTATACGCAGTATTTT. It encodes CATSFSGGTLHPYTQYF.